The 25 T cell receptor beta chains below come from one sample, sequenced in a study of cytomegalovirus exposure and HLA in healthy donors. Primers: 60 Vbeta forward and 13 Jbeta reverse. The protocol was immunoSEQ multiplex PCR, while the TCRdb copy is restricted to in-frame clones and leaves out a portion. Seen here are approximately 60,000 clones, 80% to 85% observed once, and the top ten hold around 1.4%. The sample comprised PBMCs. The receptors shown here come from a man aged 30 to 45 in good health and CMV-seronegative.

CDR3: CASSLTGGNAYNSPLHF. The DNA for the CDR3 is TGTGCCAGCAGCTTGACAGGGGGCAACGCCTATAATTCACCCCTCCACTTT. The chain has TRBV7-9 and TRBJ1-6; 10 positions agree with TRBD1. Unmatched junction bases numbered 4, after V lost 3 bases and J lost 2 bases. CDR3 length equals 17 residues. In germline, CDR1 is SEHNR, CDR2 FQNEAQ (reference sequence).

CDR3 residues: CASSLLVLRAPNEQFF. DNA for the CDR3: TGTGCCAGCAGTTTACTAGTTCTCCGTGCACCCAATGAGCAGTTCTTC. The chain carries TRBV6-5 and TRBJ2-1, with a possible D match to TRBD2 (5 bases). With 4 bases removed from V and 6 bases from J, the gap between germline ends came to 19 bases. CDR1 is MNHEY and CDR2 is SVGAGI in the germline V gene. The CDR3 contains 16 residues.

The chain has TRBV4-2 and TRBJ1-5; TRBD1 matches 7 bases. The germline CDR1 and CDR2 sequences are LGHNA and YNFKEQ. This CDR3 spans 15 amino acids. V was clipped by 3 bases and J by 8 bases; unmatched bases: 10. The CDR3 DNA reads TGTGCCAGCAGCCACGGAGGGACAGATGATAAGCCCCAGCATTTT. Residues: CASSHGGTDDKPQHF.

This clone was found once. V gene TRBV6-5 combines with J gene TRBJ2-1; 8 bases are a match to TRBD1. Germline V gives CDR1 MNHEY, CDR2 SVGAGI. The CDR3 is 15 residues long. Trimming removed 6 bases from V and 7 bases from J; junction bases left unmatched: 11. The CDR3 loop reads CASSRQGWVKNEQFF. CDR3 nucleotide sequence: TGTGCCAGCAGCCGACAGGGGTGGGTAAAAAATGAGCAGTTCTTC.

Notes on this clone: Other DNA sequences from this sample encode an identical CDR3 as well. This sequence joins TRBV7-2 and TRBJ1-1; 7 nucleotides match TRBD1. This CDR3 has 15 residues. Germline trimming cut 3 bases from V and 0 bases from J; bases unmatched to any gene: 4. The germline gives CDR1 SGHTA, CDR2 FQGNSA. As DNA, the CDR3 is TGTGCCAGCAGCTTGACAGGGATTGTGAACACTGAAGCTTTCTTT. This encodes CASSLTGIVNTEAFF.

This chain joins TRBV7-2 and TRBJ1-2, with D possibly matching TRBD1 (6 bases). Trimming took 4 bases from V and 3 from J, leaving 9 bases between them. In germline, CDR1 is SGHTA, CDR2 FQGNSA. The CDR3 consists of 13 residues. CDR3 loop: CASSSRTDYGYTF. CDR3 coding DNA: TGTGCCAGCAGCTCGCGGACAGACTATGGCTACACCTTC.

The chain employs TRBV29-1 and TRBJ2-7; D not certain. Germline V gene lookup returns CDR1 SQVTM and CDR2 ANQGSEA. The CDR3 spans 10 residues. The V gene lost 2 bases and the J gene lost 8 bases, with 7 bases spanning the gap. Here the CDR3 reads CSVEPHKQYF. The CDR3 DNA reads as TGCAGCGTTGAACCCCACAAGCAGTACTTC.

This clone was counted between two and nine times. This chain links TRBV21-1 with TRBJ2-3; TRBD2 is the table's D call, not checked against the DNA. TRBV21-1 is marked as a pseudogene. There are 18 residues in the CDR3. CDR3 region: CASSQAGYTMTRGDTQYF. CDR3 DNA sequence: TGTGCCAGCAGTCAAGCGGGGTACACAATGACGAGGGGAGATACGCAGTATTTT.

The J gene is TRBJ2-1, the V gene TRBV2, with D maybe TRBD1 (6 bases). Deletions cut 1 base from V and 4 bases from J, with 11 bases between. Germline loops: CDR1 SNHLY, CDR2 FYNNEI. The CDR3 is 15 residues long. CDR3 amino acids: CASSEVGARYNEQFF. The CDR3 DNA sequence: TGTGCCAGCAGTGAAGTGGGGGCCCGATACAATGAGCAGTTCTTC.

Points on this clone: Other DNA sequences in the sample encode the same CDR3. The chain joins TRBV28 to TRBJ2-3; 8 nucleotides line up with TRBD2. The CDR3 is 14 amino acids. Germline trimming cut 6 bases from V and 1 base from J; bases unmatched to any gene: 3. The V gene's germline CDR1 is MDHEN and CDR2 SYDVKM. CDR3 loop: CASRRAGGTDTQYF. The CDR3, as DNA: TGTGCCAGCAGACGAGCGGGGGGCACAGATACGCAGTATTTT.

This clone was seen more than once but under ten times. This chain joins TRBV4-3 and TRBJ1-6, with no clear D. The CDR3 loop spans 15 amino acids. V lost 0 bases and J lost 7, with 10 bases in between. CDR1 and CDR2 (germline): LGHNA, YSLEER. CDR3 residues: CASSQDLSGNSPLHF. DNA for the CDR3: TGCGCCAGCAGCCAAGATCTCTCGGGGAATTCACCCCTCCACTTT.

The rearrangement uses TRBV19 and TRBJ1-5, with D unresolved. The germline gives CDR1 LNHDA, CDR2 SQIVND (reference sequence). The CDR3 runs to 14 residues. The germline V and J ends were trimmed by 3 bases and 0 bases, with 6 bases remaining between them. CDR3 residues: CASSIVPSNQPQHF. The DNA of the CDR3 is TGTGCCAGTAGTATCGTCCCTAGCAATCAGCCCCAGCATTTT.

The genes are TRBV6-1 and TRBJ1-1; D may be TRBD1 (6 bases). Germline-derived CDR1 and CDR2 are MNHNS and SASEGT. The CDR3 extends over 13 amino acids. V lost 2 bases and J 5 bases, leaving 9 bases between the germline ends. The CDR3 coding sequence is TGTGCCAGCAGTGAACGCAGGGGTACTGAAGCTTTCTTT. This sequence encodes CASSERRGTEAFF.

This clone was recorded once. V usage is TRBV10-3 and J usage is TRBJ2-1, with 8 bases identical to TRBD2. Germline V gene sequence: CDR1 ENHRY, CDR2 SYGVKD. Trimming cost V 1 base and J 4 bases; bases outside gene matches: 9. CDR3 length: 17 amino acids. The CDR3 sequence: CAISEWGPGLDYNEQFF. CDR3 sequence (DNA): TGTGCCATCAGTGAGTGGGGACCGGGACTAGATTACAATGAGCAGTTCTTC.

The V and J genes are TRBV28 and TRBJ1-1; TRBD1 matches at 7 bases. Germline CDR1 reads MDHEN; CDR2 reads SYDVKM. The CDR3 sequence is 15 residues long. The junction had 12 bases not matched to a gene; V was cut back by 6 bases and J by 5 bases. The CDR3 DNA is TGTGCCAGCAGCCGAGGGGACAGTCTAATTACTGAAGCTTTCTTT. Translating it yields CASSRGDSLITEAFF.

The chain joins TRBV7-9 to TRBJ1-3; D gene uncertain. The CDR3 is 15 residues long. V lost 5 bases and J lost 0, with 11 bases in between. CDR1 is SEHNR and CDR2 is FQNEAQ in the germline V gene (reference sequence). The CDR3 protein is CASSPDGISGNTIYF. The DNA for the CDR3 is TGTGCCAGCAGCCCGGACGGGATCTCTGGAAACACCATATATTTT.

The genes are TRBV6-5 and TRBJ1-1; the D gene is possibly TRBD1 (5 bases). Looked up from germline, CDR1 is MNHEY and CDR2 is SVGAGI. V lost 7 bases and J 10 bases, leaving 19 bases between the germline ends. This CDR3 has 13 residues. CDR3 protein: CASTAGRGVGAFF. The CDR3 nucleotides are TGTGCCAGCACTGCGGGACGGGGGGTTGGAGCTTTCTTT.

The chain employs TRBV4-2 and TRBJ1-3; D uncertain. Germline V gene data show CDR1 as LGHNA and CDR2 as YNFKEQ. Trimming removed 2 bases at V and 0 bases at J, with 11 bases between. The CDR3 contains 16 residues. CDR3 bases: TGTGCCAGCAGCCAACTCACAAGAAACTCTGGAAACACCATATATTTT. Protein: CASSQLTRNSGNTIYF.

The rearrangement links TRBV5-6 to TRBJ2-5, with D perhaps matching TRBD1 (5 bases). Trimming removed 0 bases at V and 2 bases at J, with 14 bases between. The germline V gene has CDR1 SGHDT and CDR2 YYEEEE. The CDR3 runs 16 residues. This CDR3 reads CASSLEIGARQETQYF. CDR3 in DNA: TGTGCCAGCAGCTTGGAAATAGGGGCGCGGCAAGAGACCCAGTACTTC.

On this clone: The junction departs from germline at one end; a sequencing error may be responsible. The CDR3 region has the DNA TGTGCTAGCAGCCCAGACGGGGCCGGGGAGCTGTTTTTT. Residues: CASSPDGAGELFF. This rearrangement joins TRBV7-7 to TRBJ2-2; a weak D match, TRBD2 (5 bases). Germline-derived CDR1 and CDR2 are SSHAT and FNYEAQ (reference sequence). This CDR3 region has 13 residues. The full variable domain, completed using reference TRBV7-7 and TRBJ2-2, is GAGVSQSPRYKVTKRGQDVTLRCDPISSHATLYWYQQALGQGPEFLTYFNYEAQPDKSGLPSDRFSAERPEGSISTLTIQRTEQRDSAMYRCASSPDGAGELFFGEGSRLTVL.

V gene TRBV7-9 combines with J gene TRBJ2-7; D is possibly TRBD1 (6 bases). The CDR3 runs to 16 residues. V lost 1 base, J lost 1 base, and 14 bases lay in between. Germline assignment: CDR1 SEHNR and CDR2 FQNEAQ (reference sequence). Here the CDR3 DNA reads TGTGCCAGCAGCTTAGGTTCAGGGGATCCTTCCTACGAGCAGTACTTC. Its translation: CASSLGSGDPSYEQYF.

V gene TRBV2 combines with J gene TRBJ1-4; TRBD1 matches at 7 bases. CDR1 is SNHLY, CDR2 FYNNEI, per germline. The CDR3 covers 14 residues. V lost 8 bases, J lost 8 bases, and 11 bases stayed unmatched. This CDR3 reads CASGRGQDLEKLFF. DNA for the CDR3: TGTGCCAGCGGACGCGGACAGGACCTCGAAAAACTGTTTTTT.

The CDR3 DNA reads TGTGCCAGCCGCGGGGTCTACAATGAGCAGTTCTTC. Its protein is CASRGVYNEQFF. The chain carries TRBV6-4 and TRBJ2-1, with D maybe TRBD2 (6 bases). V was cut by 8 bases and J by 3 bases, with 8 bases left in between. The length of the CDR3 is 12 residues. The germline V gene has CDR1 MRHNA and CDR2 SNTAGT.

The V and J genes are TRBV6-6 and TRBJ2-7; D uncertain. Germline values: CDR1 MNHNY, CDR2 SVGAGI (reference sequence). This CDR3 has 15 residues. V lost 5 bases to trimming and J lost 0 bases, with 14 bases between them. Written as DNA, the CDR3 is TGTGCCAGCAGTACTTACGAAATTAGCTCCTACGAGCAGTACTTC. Translation: CASSTYEISSYEQYF.

The chain carries TRBV18 and TRBJ2-2; TRBD1 is a possible D gene (5 bases). Germline CDR1 and CDR2: KGHSH and LQKENI. This CDR3 region has 16 residues. Trimming removed 4 bases at V and 0 bases at J, with 12 bases between. DNA of the CDR3: TGTGCCAGCTCACGACAGATAGACCCGAACACCGGGGAGCTGTTTTTT. It translates to CASSRQIDPNTGELFF.